This T cell receptor (beta chain) was observed in a study of blood T cell repertoires in COVID-19. In germline, CDR1 is SGHRS, CDR2 YFSETQ. J gave up 1 base and V 4 bases, and 13 bases lay outside the gene matches. The CDR3 is 17 amino acids. Produced via immunoSEQ multiplex PCR; TCRdb's table is partial and in-frame only. In the table there are tens of thousands of clones, roughly nine tenths of which are singletons. This clonotype was obtained from a man in his 60s with active COVID-19. The chain couples TRBV5-1 to TRBJ1-1, with 7 bases aligning to TRBD1. What was sequenced was peripheral blood. The CDR3 loop is CASSPPRGTEANTEAFF. The CDR3 nucleotides read TGCGCCAGCAGCCCTCCCCGAGGGACAGAGGCGAACACTGAAGCTTTCTTT.